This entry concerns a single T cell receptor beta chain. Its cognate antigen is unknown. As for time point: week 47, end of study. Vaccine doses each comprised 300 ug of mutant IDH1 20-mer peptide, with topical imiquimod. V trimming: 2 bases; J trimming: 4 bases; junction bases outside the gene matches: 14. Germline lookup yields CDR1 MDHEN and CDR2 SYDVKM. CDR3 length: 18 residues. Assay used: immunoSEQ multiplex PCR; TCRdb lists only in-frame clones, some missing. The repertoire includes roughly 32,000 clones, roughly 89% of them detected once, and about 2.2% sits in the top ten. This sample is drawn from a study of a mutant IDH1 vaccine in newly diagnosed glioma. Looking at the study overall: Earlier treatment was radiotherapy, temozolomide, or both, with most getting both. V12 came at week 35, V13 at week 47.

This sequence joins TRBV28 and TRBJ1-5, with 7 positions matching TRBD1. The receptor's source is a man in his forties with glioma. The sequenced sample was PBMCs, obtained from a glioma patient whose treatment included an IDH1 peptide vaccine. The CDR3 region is CASSLQQYRGIRNQPQHF. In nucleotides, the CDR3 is TGTGCCAGCAGTTTACAGCAGTACAGGGGAATAAGGAATCAGCCCCAGCATTTT.